Included here is one TCR beta chain sequence, with context. Germline V gives CDR1 SGHRS, CDR2 YFSETQ. V was clipped by 3 bases and J by 2 bases, with 8 bases between them. The CDR3 is 14 amino acids. These data originate in a study of shared clonotypes between healthy human individuals. Here immunoSEQ multiplex PCR was the method, and the copy in TCRdb shows in-frame clones only, minus some. This sample has over 300,000 clones, with around 86% found just once. This chain links TRBV5-1 with TRBJ2-2, with D perhaps being TRBD1 or TRBD2 (5 bases each). Input material: memory CD8+ T cells sorted from blood. Subset described: CD45RO+ cells pooled with CCR7-negative TemRA cells. This clonotype was obtained from a young man in good health. CDR3 protein: CASSSGPNTGELFF. Written as DNA, the CDR3 is TGCGCCAGCAGCTCGGGACCCAACACCGGGGAGCTGTTTTTT.